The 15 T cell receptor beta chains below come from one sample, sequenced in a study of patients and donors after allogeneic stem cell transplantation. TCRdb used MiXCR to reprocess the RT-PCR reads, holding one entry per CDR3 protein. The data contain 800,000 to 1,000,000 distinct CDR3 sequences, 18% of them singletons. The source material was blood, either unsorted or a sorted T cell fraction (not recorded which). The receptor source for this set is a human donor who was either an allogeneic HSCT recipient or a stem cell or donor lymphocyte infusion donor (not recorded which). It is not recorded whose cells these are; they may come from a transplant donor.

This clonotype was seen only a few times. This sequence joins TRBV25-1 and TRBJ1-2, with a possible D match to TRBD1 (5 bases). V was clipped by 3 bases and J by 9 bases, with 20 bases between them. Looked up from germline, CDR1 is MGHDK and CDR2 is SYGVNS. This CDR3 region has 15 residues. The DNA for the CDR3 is TGTGCCAGCAGTGACCCAGGGACTACCAGTGCGAGCTACACCTTC. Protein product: CASSDPGTTSASYTF.

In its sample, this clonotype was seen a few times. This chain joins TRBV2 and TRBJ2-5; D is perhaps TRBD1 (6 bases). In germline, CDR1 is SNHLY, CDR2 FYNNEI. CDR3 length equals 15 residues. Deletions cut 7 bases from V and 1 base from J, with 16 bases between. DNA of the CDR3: TGTGCCAGCAATCTCGACTTAGGGGGCCAAGAGACCCAGTACTTC. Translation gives CASNLDLGGQETQYF.

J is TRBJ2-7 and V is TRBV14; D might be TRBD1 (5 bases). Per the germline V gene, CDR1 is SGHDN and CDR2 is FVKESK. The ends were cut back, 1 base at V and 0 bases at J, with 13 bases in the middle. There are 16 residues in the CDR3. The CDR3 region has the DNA TGTGCCAGCAGCCAAGGCGGCAGGGCGAGCTCCTACGAGCAGTACTTC. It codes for CASSQGGRASSYEQYF. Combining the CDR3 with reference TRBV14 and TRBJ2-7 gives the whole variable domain EAGVTQFPSHSVIEKGQTVTLRCDPISGHDNLYWYRRVMGKEIKFLLHFVKESKQDESGMPNNRFLAERTGGTYSTLKVQPAELEDSGVYFCASSQGGRASSYEQYFGPGTRLTVT.

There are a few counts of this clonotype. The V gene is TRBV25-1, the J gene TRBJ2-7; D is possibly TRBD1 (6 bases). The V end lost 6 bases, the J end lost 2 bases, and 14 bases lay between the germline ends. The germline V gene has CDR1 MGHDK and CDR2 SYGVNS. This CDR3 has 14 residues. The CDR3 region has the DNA TGTGCCAGCAGAAACCGGGACAAGACCTACGAGCAGTACTTC. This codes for CASRNRDKTYEQYF.

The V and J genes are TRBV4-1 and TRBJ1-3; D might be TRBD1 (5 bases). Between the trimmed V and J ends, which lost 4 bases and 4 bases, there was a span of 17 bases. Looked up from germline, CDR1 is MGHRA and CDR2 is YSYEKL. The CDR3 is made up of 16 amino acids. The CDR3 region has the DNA TGCGCCAGCAGCCCCTCAGGTGTGGGGCTCGGAAACACCATATATTTT. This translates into CASSPSGVGLGNTIYF.

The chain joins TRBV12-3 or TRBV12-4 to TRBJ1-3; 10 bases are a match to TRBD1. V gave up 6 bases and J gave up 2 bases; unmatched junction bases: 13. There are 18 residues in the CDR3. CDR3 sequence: CASSLTTGQGEAGNTIYF. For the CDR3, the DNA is TGTGCCAGCAGCCTGACCACTGGACAGGGGGAGGCTGGAAACACCATATATTTT.

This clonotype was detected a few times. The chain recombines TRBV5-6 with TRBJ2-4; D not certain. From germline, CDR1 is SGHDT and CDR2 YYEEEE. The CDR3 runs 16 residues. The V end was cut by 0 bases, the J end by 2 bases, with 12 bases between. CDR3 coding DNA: TGTGCCAGCAGCTTGGTGGCAACCAAGCCCAAAAACATTCAGTACTTC. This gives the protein CASSLVATKPKNIQYF.

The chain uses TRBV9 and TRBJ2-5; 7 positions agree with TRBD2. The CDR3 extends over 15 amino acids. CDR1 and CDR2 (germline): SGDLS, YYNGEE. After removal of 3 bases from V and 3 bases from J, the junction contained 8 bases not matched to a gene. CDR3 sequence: CASSGPPGLKETQYF. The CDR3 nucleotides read TGTGCCAGCAGCGGACCTCCGGGACTAAAAGAGACCCAGTACTTC.

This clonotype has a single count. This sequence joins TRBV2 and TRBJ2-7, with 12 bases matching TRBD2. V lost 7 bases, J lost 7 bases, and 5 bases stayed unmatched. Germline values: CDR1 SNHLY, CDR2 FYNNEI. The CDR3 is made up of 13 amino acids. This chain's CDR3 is CASTVGLAGEQYF. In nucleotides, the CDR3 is TGTGCCAGCACCGTAGGACTAGCGGGGGAGCAGTACTTC.

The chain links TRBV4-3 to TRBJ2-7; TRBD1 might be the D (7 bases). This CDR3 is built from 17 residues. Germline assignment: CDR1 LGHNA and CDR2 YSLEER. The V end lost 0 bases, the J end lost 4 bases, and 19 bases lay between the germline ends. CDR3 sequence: CASSQDRHGGGGYEQYF. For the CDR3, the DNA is TGCGCCAGCAGCCAAGATCGCCATGGAGGGGGCGGGTACGAGCAGTACTTC.

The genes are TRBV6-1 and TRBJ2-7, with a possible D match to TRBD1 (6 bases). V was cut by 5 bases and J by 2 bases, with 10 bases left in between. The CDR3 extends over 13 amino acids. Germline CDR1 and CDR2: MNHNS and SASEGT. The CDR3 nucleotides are TGTGCCAGCAGTCGACAGGCGGCCTACGAGCAGTACTTC. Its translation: CASSRQAAYEQYF.

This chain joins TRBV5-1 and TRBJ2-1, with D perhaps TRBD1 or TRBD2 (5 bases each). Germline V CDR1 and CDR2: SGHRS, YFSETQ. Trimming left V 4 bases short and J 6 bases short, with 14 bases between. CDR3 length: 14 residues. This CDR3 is CASSSGDGSNEQFF. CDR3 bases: TGCGCCAGCAGCAGTGGGGACGGCTCCAATGAGCAGTTCTTC.

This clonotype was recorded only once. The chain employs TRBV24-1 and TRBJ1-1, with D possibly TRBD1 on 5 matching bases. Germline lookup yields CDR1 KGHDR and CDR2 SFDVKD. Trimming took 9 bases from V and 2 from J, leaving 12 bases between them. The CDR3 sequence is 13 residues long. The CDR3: CATWDGLNTEAFF. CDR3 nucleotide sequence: TGTGCCACCTGGGACGGACTTAACACTGAAGCTTTCTTT.

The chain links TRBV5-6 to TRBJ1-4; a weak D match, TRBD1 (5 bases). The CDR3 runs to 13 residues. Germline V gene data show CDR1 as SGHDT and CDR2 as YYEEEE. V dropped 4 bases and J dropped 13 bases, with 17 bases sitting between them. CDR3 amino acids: CASSQDIQGGLFF. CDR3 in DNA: TGTGCCAGCAGCCAGGACATTCAGGGCGGACTGTTTTTT.

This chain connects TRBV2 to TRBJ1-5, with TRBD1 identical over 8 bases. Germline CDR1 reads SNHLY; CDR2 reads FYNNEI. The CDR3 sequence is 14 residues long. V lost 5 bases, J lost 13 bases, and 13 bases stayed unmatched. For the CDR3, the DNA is TGTGCCAGCAGTTTACAGGGGGTGGGTGGAACGCAGCATTTT. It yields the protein CASSLQGVGGTQHF.